The present T cell receptor (beta chain) was sequenced within a study of blood T cell repertoires in COVID-19. Study-level information: Samples taken during acute and convalescent COVID-19 were collected in the United States, Italy and Spain.

Measured with immunoSEQ multiplex PCR; TCRdb has only the in-frame clones, and not every one. There are over 350,000 clones in the sample; roughly 91% occur only once, and more than 0.95% lies in the top ten. The CDR3 spans 17 residues. After removal of 4 bases from V and 2 bases from J, the junction contained 12 bases not matched to a gene. Germline values: CDR1 SGHTA, CDR2 FQGTGA. Residents of 24 US areas, aged about 18 to 89 years, made up the participants. Researchers sorted participants into cohorts using their self-reported clinical history. Either two negative PCRs, clearance, or symptom resolution qualified Cohort 3 donors as recovered.

This clonotype was obtained from a woman aged 18-29 years who had recovered from COVID-19. The sequenced material came from PBMCs or T cells enriched from blood (not recorded which). The rearrangement links TRBV7-3 to TRBJ2-3, with TRBD2 matching 7 bases. CDR3 region: CASSSVRTRPNTDTQYF. CDR3 DNA: TGTGCCAGCAGCTCTGTCCGGACTAGACCGAACACAGATACGCAGTATTTT.